The source of this T cell receptor beta chain is a study of technical replicates of blood from a handful of donors. The protocol was immunoSEQ multiplex PCR, while the TCRdb copy is restricted to in-frame clones and leaves out a portion. The sample shows 60,000 to 95,000 clones, 90% to 95% of them seen only once. Sequenced: T cells isolated from PBMCs. This clonotype was obtained from a human donor in good health. Some clones in this sample may be carry-over from other donors' samples.

The CDR3: CASSKAPTSGKFHNEQFF. The CDR3 region has the DNA TGTGCCAGCAGCAAAGCGCCTACTAGCGGGAAGTTCCACAATGAGCAGTTCTTC. This chain links TRBV21-1 with TRBJ2-1; the table's D call, TRBD2, has no DNA check behind it. TRBV21-1 is a recognized pseudogene. The CDR3 totals 18 residues.